This TCR beta chain stems from a study of CD8 T cells in Susac syndrome. In the study overall: The Susac syndrome patients that were sequenced included more than 5 with active disease and under ten in remission. Patients with Susac syndrome, at blood draw, were therapy-naive, on corticosteroids, or on intravenous immunoglobulin alone.

When the RNA was reverse transcribed, random hexamers were used with an input of about 0.45 to 1 ug. TCRdb ran MiXCR on the immunoSEQ multiplex PCR reads and lists one entry per CDR3 protein. Of under 200,000 distinct CDR3 sequences in the sample, approximately 96% were seen once. This TCR derives from a human donor with Susac syndrome. Sequenced input: CD4+ T cells from PBMCs.

The CDR3 loop is CASKLRRERDYGYTF. The DNA of the CDR3 is TGTGCCAGTAAGCTCCGGAGAGAAAGGGATTATGGCTACACCTTC. V is TRBV19 and J is TRBJ1-2; no firm D call. V lost 7 bases and J 5 bases, leaving 20 bases between the germline ends. The CDR3 runs 15 residues. Germline lookup yields CDR1 LNHDA and CDR2 SQIVND (reference sequence).